These T cell receptor beta chains were read from a single sample in a study of shared clonotypes between healthy human individuals. Assay: immunoSEQ multiplex PCR; the TCRdb copy retains only in-frame clones and omits some. This sample carries hundreds of thousands of clones, around 96% of them seen once, and the ten largest clones take 0.095% to 0.13%. Sequences were obtained from naive CD8+ T cells sorted from blood. The source of these receptors is a woman between 25 and 40 years old in good health. CDR3s include the opening cysteine and the closing phenylalanine or tryptophan. A D gene is named only where the DNA matches it firmly. The listing skips clone size in some rows; elsewhere it reads once, few, many or a size class.

V gene	J gene	D gene	clone size	CDR3 protein	CDR3 DNA
TRBV28	TRBJ2-7	TRBD1	NA	CASSPGQGYEQYF	TGTGCCAGCAGTCCCGGACAGGGCTACGAGCAGTACTTC
TRBV5-4	TRBJ2-5	NA	NA	CASSLEGLETQYF	TGTGCCAGCAGCTTGGAAGGGTTGGAGACCCAGTACTTC
TRBV29-1	TRBJ1-1	NA	NA	CSVEVSGEAFF	TGCAGCGTTGAGGTGTCAGGTGAAGCTTTCTTT
TRBV19	TRBJ2-1	NA	NA	CASSYFPGDDEQFF	TGTGCCAGTAGCTACTTTCCGGGCGACGATGAGCAGTTCTTC
TRBV7-9	TRBJ2-3	NA	once	CASSGRVDRPTDTQYF	TGTGCCAGCAGCGGAAGGGTGGACAGACCCACAGATACGCAGTATTTT
TRBV10-3	TRBJ1-1	TRBD1	NA	CAISAGTGKNTEAFF	TGTGCCATCAGTGCGGGGACAGGGAAGAACACTGAAGCTTTCTTT
TRBV4-2	TRBJ1-3	NA	NA	CASSQEETVSGNTIYF	TGTGCCAGCAGCCAAGAGGAGACGGTCTCTGGAAACACCATATATTTT
TRBV11-2	TRBJ2-7	NA	NA	CASSRSSNFYEQYF	TGTGCCAGCAGCAGGAGTTCAAACTTCTACGAGCAGTACTTC
TRBV9	TRBJ2-6	NA	NA	CASSVSGPRTGSGANVLTF	TGTGCCAGCAGCGTATCGGGGCCCCGAACAGGCTCTGGGGCCAACGTCCTGACTTTC
TRBV25-1	TRBJ2-7	TRBD2	NA	CASSEMGTSGYEQYF	TGTGCCAGCAGTGAAATGGGGACTAGCGGCTACGAGCAGTACTTC
TRBV30	TRBJ2-2	NA	once	CASFYTGELFF	TGTGCCTCTTTTTACACCGGGGAGCTGTTTTTT
TRBV19	TRBJ2-5	NA	NA	CASRGKTRVQETQYF	TGTGCCAGTAGGGGTAAGACGAGGGTCCAAGAGACCCAGTACTTC
TRBV7-9	TRBJ2-7	TRBD1	NA	CASSPGQGVFYEQYF	TGTGCCAGCAGCCCGGGACAGGGAGTTTTCTACGAGCAGTACTTC
TRBV29-1	TRBJ2-1	NA	NA	CSVVDGTDHNEQFF	TGCAGCGTTGTCGACGGGACCGACCACAATGAGCAGTTCTTC